This record concerns one T cell receptor (beta chain) sequence. Antigen specificity is unknown. The data were obtained in a study of primary melanoma T cells and metastatic recurrence. The overall study: Tumors were T2–T4 primary melanomas thicker than 1 mm. Findings and caveats of the study: Suggested, not shown: primary melanomas can contain effective antitumor T cells.

TCRdb's table, derived via immunoSEQ multiplex PCR, lists solely in-frame clones and lacks some. Of about 700 clones in the sample, around 82% were seen once. Primary melanoma in these patients was surgically resected but could recur metastatically. Sequencing used melanoma tumor tissue. The sequence was obtained from a human donor with melanoma.

This CDR3 reads CSVTTGTNSPLHF. Here the CDR3 DNA reads TGCAGCGTTACAACAGGGACCAATTCACCCCTCCACTTT. V gene TRBV29-1 combines with J gene TRBJ1-6; perhaps TRBD1 as D (6 bases). The CDR3 has 13 residues. V gave up 5 bases and J gave up 7 bases, with 12 bases separating them. Germline V gives CDR1 SQVTM, CDR2 ANQGSEA. The variable domain in full, with the rest retrieved from reference TRBV29-1 and TRBJ1-6, is SAVISQKPSRDICQRGTSLTIQCQVDSQVTMMFWYRQQPGQSLTLIATANQGSEATYESGFVIDKFPISRPNLTFSTLTVSNMSPEDSSIYLCSVTTGTNSPLHFGNGTRLTVT.